The 22 T cell receptor beta chains presented below share a single source sample, sequenced in a study of Tregs in tolerant kidney transplant recipients. Generated by immunoSEQ multiplex PCR, the TCRdb table keeps only in-frame clones and is missing some. The sample holds roughly 80,000 clones, roughly 98% seen once. Sequenced here: CD4+ T cells from blood, sampled before the transplant. Receptors were obtained from a human donor who received a combined kidney and bone marrow transplant.

The genes are TRBV5-1 and TRBJ1-4; perhaps TRBD1 as D (6 bases). V lost 1 base and J lost 7, with 14 bases in between. The CDR3 is 15 amino acids. Germline CDR1 is SGHRS and CDR2 is YFSETQ. CDR3 nucleotide sequence: TGCGCCAGCAGCTTGACAGGGTTCTCTTCTGAAAAACTGTTTTTT. It encodes CASSLTGFSSEKLFF. Combining the CDR3 with reference TRBV5-1 and TRBJ1-4 gives the whole variable domain KAGVTQTPRYLIKTRGQQVTLSCSPISGHRSVSWYQQTPGQGLQFLFEYFSETQRNKGNFPGRFSGRQFSNSRSEMNVSTLELGDSALYLCASSLTGFSSEKLFFGSGTQLSVL.

The V call is TRBV7-2, the J call TRBJ2-6; D unresolved. The V and J ends lost 5 bases and 4 bases respectively, with 12 bases between them. CDR3 size: 15 residues. Germline assignment: CDR1 SGHTA and CDR2 FQGNSA. In nucleotides, the CDR3 is TGTGCCAGCAGCCGAACCCGTGCGGGGGCCAACGTCCTGACTTTC. Amino acids: CASSRTRAGANVLTF.

The chain joins TRBV7-6 to TRBJ2-7; 7 nucleotides match TRBD1. The CDR3 is 15 amino acids. Germline trimming cut 4 bases from V and 4 bases from J; bases unmatched to any gene: 10. CDR1 SGHVS and CDR2 FNYEAQ come from the germline V gene. The CDR3 region is CASSSFEGGAYEQYF. CDR3 nucleotides: TGTGCCAGCAGCTCGTTTGAAGGGGGCGCTTACGAGCAGTACTTC. Complete variable domain (other parts from reference TRBV7-6 and TRBJ2-7): GAGVSQSPRYKVTKRGQDVALRCDPISGHVSLYWYRQALGQGPEFLTYFNYEAQQDKSGLPNDRFSAERPEGSISTLTIQRTEQRDSAMYRCASSSFEGGAYEQYFGPGTRLTVT.

The chain recombines TRBV29-1 with TRBJ2-2; 8 bases map to TRBD1. Trimming removed 4 bases from V and 4 bases from J; junction bases left unmatched: 2. Germline-derived CDR1 and CDR2 are SQVTM and ANQGSEA. The CDR3 sequence is 13 residues long. CDR3 in DNA: TGCAGCGTTGGGACAGGGCTCACCGGGGAGCTGTTTTTT. Translation gives CSVGTGLTGELFF.

The J gene is TRBJ1-2, the V gene TRBV5-1; TRBD1 aligns across 7 bases. The CDR3 is 14 residues long. With V trimmed by 3 bases and J by 9 bases, 11 bases remained unmatched. CDR1 and CDR2 (germline): SGHRS, YFSETQ. CDR3 region: CASSSSTGLVRYTF. In nucleotides, the CDR3 is TGCGCCAGCAGCTCGTCGACAGGGTTGGTCCGCTACACCTTC.

This sequence joins TRBV2 and TRBJ2-6; TRBD1 is a possible D gene (6 bases). Germline V lookup: CDR1 SNHLY, CDR2 FYNNEI. This CDR3 is 15 amino acids long. V was cut by 7 bases and J by 0 bases, with 10 bases left in between. The CDR3 here is CASTGEPSGANVLTF. The DNA of the CDR3 is TGTGCCAGCACAGGGGAGCCCTCTGGGGCCAACGTCCTGACTTTC.

This clone was counted once. The chain is built from TRBV7-9 and TRBJ2-7; maybe TRBD2 (5 bases). CDR3 length: 13 amino acids. Germline CDR1 is SEHNR and CDR2 is FQNEAQ (reference sequence). V lost 5 bases to trimming and J lost 5 bases, with 13 bases between them. The CDR3 DNA is TGTGCCAGCAGCCCGCGGGCCGGGGACGAGCAGTACTTC. Translation: CASSPRAGDEQYF.

The chain uses TRBV9 and TRBJ2-1, with 7 nucleotides matching TRBD2. The CDR3 is 15 residues long. With V trimmed by 4 bases and J by 7 bases, 11 bases remained unmatched. Germline CDR1 reads SGDLS; CDR2 reads YYNGEE. CDR3 loop: CASSFRDYPVNEQFF. The CDR3 nucleotides read TGTGCCAGCAGCTTCCGGGACTACCCCGTAAATGAGCAGTTCTTC.

This clone was detected only once. V gene TRBV29-1 combines with J gene TRBJ2-3, with D possibly TRBD1 on 6 matching bases. Germline V gives CDR1 SQVTM, CDR2 ANQGSEA. The CDR3 length is 17 residues. Trimming took 0 bases from V and 1 from J, leaving 17 bases between them. CDR3: CSVEDLGAGAGTDTQYF. For the CDR3, the DNA is TGCAGCGTTGAAGATCTAGGGGCAGGGGCGGGCACAGATACGCAGTATTTT.

V gene TRBV5-4 combines with J gene TRBJ2-3; D unclear. CDR3 length equals 14 residues. The V end lost 2 bases, the J end lost 0 bases, and 7 bases lay between the germline ends. Germline CDR1 and CDR2: SGHNT and YYREEE (reference sequence). The CDR3 spells CASSFLSSTDTQYF. CDR3 in DNA: TGTGCCAGCAGCTTCCTTTCTAGCACAGATACGCAGTATTTT.

J is TRBJ2-1 and V is TRBV7-9; possibly TRBD2 for D (6 bases). The V end was cut by 6 bases, the J end by 8 bases, with 23 bases between. The germline V gene has CDR1 SEHNR and CDR2 FQNEAQ (reference sequence). This CDR3 contains 16 residues. CDR3: CASSLVSPTSLDEQFF. The CDR3 nucleotides read TGTGCCAGCAGTTTGGTTTCCCCGACTAGTCTGGATGAGCAGTTCTTC.

The CDR3 DNA follows: TGTGCCAGCAGTTTCTGGCGGGGGGGCATCGGCTATGAGCAGTTCTTC. Its protein product is CASSFWRGGIGYEQFF. The rearrangement joins TRBV28 to TRBJ2-1, with TRBD2 matching over 9 bases. Germline V gene sequence: CDR1 MDHEN, CDR2 SYDVKM. The CDR3 is made up of 16 amino acids. After removal of 3 bases from V and 8 bases from J, the junction contained 11 bases not matched to a gene.

The chain joins TRBV7-2 to TRBJ1-5, with D tentatively TRBD1 (5 bases). This CDR3 is 15 amino acids long. The germline CDR1 and CDR2 sequences are SGHTA and FQGNSA. V was shortened by 0 bases and J by 7 bases, with 13 bases between the two germline ends. The CDR3 sequence: CASSLAGQGGQPQHF. In nucleotides, the CDR3 is TGTGCCAGCAGCTTAGCGGGGCAGGGCGGCCAGCCCCAGCATTTT.

The CDR3 sequence is CASSQGQEETQYF. The CDR3, as DNA: TGCGCCAGCAGTCAAGGACAGGAAGAGACCCAGTACTTC. V usage is TRBV5-1 and J usage is TRBJ2-5; 7 bases match TRBD1. From germline, CDR1 is SGHRS and CDR2 YFSETQ. The CDR3 runs 13 residues. Trimming at V came to 5 bases and at J to 3 bases, leaving 4 bases not matched to a gene.

The J gene is TRBJ2-5, the V gene TRBV4-2; TRBD2 is a possible D gene (5 bases). With 0 bases removed from V and 2 bases from J, the gap between germline ends came to 10 bases. Germline CDR1 and CDR2: LGHNA and YNFKEQ. The CDR3 has 15 amino acids. CDR3 in DNA: TGTGCCAGCAGCCAAGATTACCTAGCACAAGAGACCCAGTACTTC. Its protein is CASSQDYLAQETQYF.

The chain joins TRBV9 to TRBJ2-2, with TRBD1 matching 7 bases. The ends lost 3 bases at V and 0 bases at J; junction bases unmatched: 5. The V gene's germline CDR1 is SGDLS and CDR2 YYNGEE. The CDR3 is 16 residues long. The CDR3 DNA reads as TGTGCCAGCAGCGCCAGACAGGGCTCGAACACCGGGGAGCTGTTTTTT. Protein sequence: CASSARQGSNTGELFF.

This sequence joins TRBV5-4 and TRBJ2-2; tentatively, D is TRBD1 (7 bases). CDR3 size: 14 residues. Germline V gene data show CDR1 as SGHNT and CDR2 as YYREEE (reference sequence). V was trimmed by 4 bases and J by 6 bases, leaving 13 bases between them. CDR3 nucleotide sequence: TGTGCCAGCAGCCCCATCAGGGGGGCCGGGGAGCTGTTTTTT. It encodes CASSPIRGAGELFF.

The CDR3 nucleotides are TGTGCCAGCAGCCCCATTCGGGGGGGCGCCGGGGAGCTGTTTTTT. Protein sequence: CASSPIRGGAGELFF. The V gene is TRBV9, the J gene TRBJ2-2; 8 nucleotides match TRBD2. Trimming at V came to 4 bases and at J to 6 bases, leaving 8 bases not matched to a gene. Per the germline V gene, CDR1 is SGDLS and CDR2 is YYNGEE. The CDR3 contains 15 residues.

This chain connects TRBV5-1 to TRBJ2-1; 8 nucleotides agree with TRBD2. J gave up 9 bases and V 4 bases, and 6 bases lay outside the gene matches. The CDR3 has 13 residues. Germline V gene data show CDR1 as SGHRS and CDR2 as YFSETQ. The CDR3 loop reads CASSLREDGEQFF. The DNA of the CDR3 is TGCGCCAGCAGCCTGCGGGAGGACGGTGAGCAGTTCTTC.

The rearrangement links TRBV15 to TRBJ1-6, with D unresolved. The germline V gene has CDR1 LNHNV and CDR2 YYDKDF (reference sequence). This CDR3 comprises 14 residues. V was clipped by 0 bases and J by 10 bases, with 10 bases between them. The CDR3 nucleotides are TGTGCCACCAGCAGAGAAATCGGAGGGTCACCCCTCCACTTT. It codes for CATSREIGGSPLHF.

The J gene is TRBJ2-2, the V gene TRBV5-1, with 7 bases that match TRBD1. The CDR3 loop spans 16 amino acids. The J segment lost 2 bases and the V segment lost 0 bases, leaving 4 bases of the junction unmatched. Germline values: CDR1 SGHRS, CDR2 YFSETQ. The CDR3 coding sequence is TGCGCCAGCAGCTTGGTTCGGACAGGCAACACCGGGGAGCTGTTTTTT. Translation gives CASSLVRTGNTGELFF.

This rearrangement joins TRBV7-2 to TRBJ2-1; no clear D gene. V was trimmed by 1 base and J by 8 bases, leaving 15 bases between them. CDR3 length equals 15 residues. CDR1 SGHTA and CDR2 FQGNSA come from the germline V gene. Here the CDR3 reads CASSLDRPASHEQFF. The DNA for the CDR3 is TGTGCCAGCAGCTTAGACCGTCCCGCGTCCCATGAGCAGTTCTTC.